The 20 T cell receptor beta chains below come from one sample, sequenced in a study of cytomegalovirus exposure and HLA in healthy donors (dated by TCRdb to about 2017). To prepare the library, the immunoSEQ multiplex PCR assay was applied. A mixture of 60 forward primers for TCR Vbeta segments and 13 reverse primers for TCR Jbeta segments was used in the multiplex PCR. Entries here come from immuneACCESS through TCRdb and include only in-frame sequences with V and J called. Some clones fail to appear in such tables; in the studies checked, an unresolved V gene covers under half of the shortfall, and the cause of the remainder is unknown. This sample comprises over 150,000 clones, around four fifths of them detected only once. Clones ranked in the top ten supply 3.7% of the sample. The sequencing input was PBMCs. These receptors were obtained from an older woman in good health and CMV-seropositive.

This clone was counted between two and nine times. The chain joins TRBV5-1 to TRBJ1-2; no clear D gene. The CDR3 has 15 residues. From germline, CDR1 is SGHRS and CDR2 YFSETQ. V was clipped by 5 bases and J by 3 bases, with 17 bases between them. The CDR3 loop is CASRVGEVKDYGYTF. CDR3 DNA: TGCGCCAGCAGAGTCGGGGAAGTGAAGGACTATGGCTACACCTTC. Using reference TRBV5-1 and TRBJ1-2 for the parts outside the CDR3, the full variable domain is KAGVTQTPRYLIKTRGQQVTLSCSPISGHRSVSWYQQTPGQGLQFLFEYFSETQRNKGNFPGRFSGRQFSNSRSEMNVSTLELGDSALYLCASRVGEVKDYGYTFGSGTRLTVV.

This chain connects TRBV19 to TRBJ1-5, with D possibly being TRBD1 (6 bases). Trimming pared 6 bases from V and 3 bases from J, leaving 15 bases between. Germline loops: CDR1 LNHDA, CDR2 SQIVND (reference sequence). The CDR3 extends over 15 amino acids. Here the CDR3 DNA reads TGTGCCAGTAGATTGCAAGACAGGAACAATCAGCCCCAGCATTTT. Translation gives CASRLQDRNNQPQHF.

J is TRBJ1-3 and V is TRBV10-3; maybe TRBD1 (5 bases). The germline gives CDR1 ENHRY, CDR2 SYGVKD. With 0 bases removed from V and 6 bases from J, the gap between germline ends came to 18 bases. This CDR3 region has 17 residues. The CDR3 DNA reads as TGTGCCATCAGTGAGTCGTATTTTTTAGGGGAAGCAAACACCATATATTTT. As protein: CAISESYFLGEANTIYF.

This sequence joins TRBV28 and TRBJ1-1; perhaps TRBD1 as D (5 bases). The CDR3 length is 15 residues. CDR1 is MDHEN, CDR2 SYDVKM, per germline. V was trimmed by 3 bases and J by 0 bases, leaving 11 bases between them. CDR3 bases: TGTGCCAGCAGTTTGGCAGGGCGGATGAACACTGAAGCTTTCTTT. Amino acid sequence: CASSLAGRMNTEAFF.

The CDR3 reads CASSLGRGETQYF. CDR3 nucleotides: TGTGCCAGCAGCTTAGGCAGGGGGGAGACCCAGTACTTC. The V call is TRBV7-3, the J call TRBJ2-5; 7 bases fit TRBD1. The CDR3 loop spans 13 amino acids. Trimming removed 2 bases from V and 5 bases from J; junction bases left unmatched: 2. Germline loops: CDR1 SGHTA, CDR2 FQGTGA.

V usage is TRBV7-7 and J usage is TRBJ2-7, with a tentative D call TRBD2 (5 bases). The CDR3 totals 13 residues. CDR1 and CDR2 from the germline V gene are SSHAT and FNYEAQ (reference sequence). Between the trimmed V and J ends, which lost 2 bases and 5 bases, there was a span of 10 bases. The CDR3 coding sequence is TGTGCCAGCAGCTTAACGGGGTCCCACGAGCAGTACTTC. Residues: CASSLTGSHEQYF. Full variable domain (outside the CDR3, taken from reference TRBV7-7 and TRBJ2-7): GAGVSQSPRYKVTKRGQDVTLRCDPISSHATLYWYQQALGQGPEFLTYFNYEAQPDKSGLPSDRFSAERPEGSISTLTIQRTEQRDSAMYRCASSLTGSHEQYFGPGTRLTVT.

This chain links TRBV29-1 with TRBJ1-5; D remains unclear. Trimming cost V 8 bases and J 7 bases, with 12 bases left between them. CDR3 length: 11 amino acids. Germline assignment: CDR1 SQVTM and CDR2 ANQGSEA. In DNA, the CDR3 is TGCAGCATACGAGACTACCAGCCCCAGCATTTT. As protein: CSIRDYQPQHF.

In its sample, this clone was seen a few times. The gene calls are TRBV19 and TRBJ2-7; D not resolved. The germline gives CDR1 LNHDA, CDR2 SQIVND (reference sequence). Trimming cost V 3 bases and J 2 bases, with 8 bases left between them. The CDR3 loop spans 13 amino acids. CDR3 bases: TGTGCCAGTAGTATGAGCCATACCTACGAGCAGTACTTC. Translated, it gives CASSMSHTYEQYF.

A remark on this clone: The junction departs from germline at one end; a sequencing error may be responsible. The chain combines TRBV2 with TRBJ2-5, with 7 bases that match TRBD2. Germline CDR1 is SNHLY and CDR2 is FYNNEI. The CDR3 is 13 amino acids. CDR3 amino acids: CASSRLAQEPQYF. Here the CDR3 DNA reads TGTGCCAGCAGTCGACTAGCCCAAGAGCCCCAGTACTTC.

The CDR3 nucleotides read TGTGCCAGCAGTTTCTTTGCGGCAACTAATGAAAAACTGTTTTTT. This encodes CASSFFAATNEKLFF. The rearrangement uses TRBV28 and TRBJ1-4, with no clear D. The CDR3 loop spans 15 amino acids. V was trimmed by 3 bases and J by 0 bases, leaving 8 bases between them. Per germline, CDR1 MDHEN and CDR2 SYDVKM.

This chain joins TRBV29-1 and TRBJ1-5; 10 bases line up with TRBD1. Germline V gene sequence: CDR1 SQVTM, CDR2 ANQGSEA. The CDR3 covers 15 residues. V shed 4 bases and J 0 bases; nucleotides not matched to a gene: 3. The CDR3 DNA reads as TGCAGCGTTGGGGGACAGGGGAATAGCAATCAGCCCCAGCATTTT. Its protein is CSVGGQGNSNQPQHF.

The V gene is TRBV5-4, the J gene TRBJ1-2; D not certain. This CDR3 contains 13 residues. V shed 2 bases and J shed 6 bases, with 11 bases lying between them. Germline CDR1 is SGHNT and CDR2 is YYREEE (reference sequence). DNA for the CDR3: TGTGCCAGCAGCTTTATCGGGGTGGATGGCTACACCTTC. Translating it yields CASSFIGVDGYTF.

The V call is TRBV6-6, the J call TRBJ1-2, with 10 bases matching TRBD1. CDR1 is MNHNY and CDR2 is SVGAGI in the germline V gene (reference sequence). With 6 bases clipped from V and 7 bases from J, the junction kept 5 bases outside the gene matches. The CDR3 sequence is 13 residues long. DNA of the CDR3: TGTGCCAGCAGCCCGGGACAGGGGCCTGGCTACACCTTC. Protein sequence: CASSPGQGPGYTF.

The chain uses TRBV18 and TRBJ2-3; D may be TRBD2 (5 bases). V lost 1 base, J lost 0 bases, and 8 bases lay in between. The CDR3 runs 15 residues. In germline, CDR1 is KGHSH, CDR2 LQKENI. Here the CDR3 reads CASSPQRLSTDTQYF. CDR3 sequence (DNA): TGTGCCAGCTCACCACAACGACTAAGCACAGATACGCAGTATTTT.

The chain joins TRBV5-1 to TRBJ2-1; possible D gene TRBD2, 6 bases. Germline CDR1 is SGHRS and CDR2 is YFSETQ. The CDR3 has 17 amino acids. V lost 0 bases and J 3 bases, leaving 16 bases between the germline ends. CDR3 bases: TGCGCCAGCAGCTTGGTTATCGGGAGCGCTCTCTACAATGAGCAGTTCTTC. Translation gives CASSLVIGSALYNEQFF.

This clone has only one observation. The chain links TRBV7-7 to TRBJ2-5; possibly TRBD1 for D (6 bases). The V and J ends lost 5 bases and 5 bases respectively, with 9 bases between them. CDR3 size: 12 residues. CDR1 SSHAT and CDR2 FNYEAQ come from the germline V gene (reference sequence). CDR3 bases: TGTGCCAGCAGCCCAGACAGGGAGACCCAGTACTTC. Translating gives CASSPDRETQYF.

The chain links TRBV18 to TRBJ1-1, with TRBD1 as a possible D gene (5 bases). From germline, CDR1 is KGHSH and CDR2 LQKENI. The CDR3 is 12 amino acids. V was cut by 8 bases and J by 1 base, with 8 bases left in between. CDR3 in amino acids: CASHTGNTEAFF. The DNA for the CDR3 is TGTGCCAGCCATACAGGGAACACTGAAGCTTTCTTT.

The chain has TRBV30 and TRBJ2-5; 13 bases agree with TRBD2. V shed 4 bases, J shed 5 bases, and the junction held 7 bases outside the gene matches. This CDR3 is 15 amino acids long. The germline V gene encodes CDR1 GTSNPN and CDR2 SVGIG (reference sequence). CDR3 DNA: TGTGCCTGGACCACTAGCGGGAGGGCCTTGGAGACCCAGTACTTC. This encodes CAWTTSGRALETQYF.

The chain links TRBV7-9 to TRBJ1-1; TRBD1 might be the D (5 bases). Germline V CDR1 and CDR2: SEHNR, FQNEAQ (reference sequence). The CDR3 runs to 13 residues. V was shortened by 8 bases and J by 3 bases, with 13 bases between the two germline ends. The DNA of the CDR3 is TGTGCCAGCCTCAGGGCGGGGGACACTGAAGCTTTCTTT. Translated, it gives CASLRAGDTEAFF.

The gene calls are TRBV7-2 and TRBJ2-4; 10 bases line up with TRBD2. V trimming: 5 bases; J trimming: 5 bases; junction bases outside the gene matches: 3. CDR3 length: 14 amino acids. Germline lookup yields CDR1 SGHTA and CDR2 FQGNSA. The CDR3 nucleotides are TGTGCCAGCAGCCCCGGGACTAGCGAAAACATTCAGTACTTC. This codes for CASSPGTSENIQYF.